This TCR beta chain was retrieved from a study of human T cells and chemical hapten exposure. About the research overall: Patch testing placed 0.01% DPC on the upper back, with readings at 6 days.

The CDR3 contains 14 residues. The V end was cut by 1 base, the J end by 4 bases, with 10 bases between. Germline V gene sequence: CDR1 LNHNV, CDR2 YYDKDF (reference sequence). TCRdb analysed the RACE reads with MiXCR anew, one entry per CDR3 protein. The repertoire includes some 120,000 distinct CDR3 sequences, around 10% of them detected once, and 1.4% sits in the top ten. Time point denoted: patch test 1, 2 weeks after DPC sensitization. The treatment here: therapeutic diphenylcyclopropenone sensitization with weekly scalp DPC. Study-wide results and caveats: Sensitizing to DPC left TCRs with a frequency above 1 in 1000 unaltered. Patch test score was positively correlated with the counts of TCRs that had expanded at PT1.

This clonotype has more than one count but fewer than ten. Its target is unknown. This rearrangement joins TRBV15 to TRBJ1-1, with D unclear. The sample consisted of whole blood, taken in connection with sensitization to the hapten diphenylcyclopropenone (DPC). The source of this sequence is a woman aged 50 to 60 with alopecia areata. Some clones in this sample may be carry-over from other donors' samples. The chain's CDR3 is CATSRVRESTEAFF. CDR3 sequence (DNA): TGTGCCACCAGCAGAGTGAGGGAGAGCACTGAAGCTTTCTTT.